One sample yielded the 17 T cell receptor beta chains listed below, sequenced in a study of regulatory T cells in long-lasting Graves disease. Arm-PCR of CDR3 regions with iRepertoire HTBI primers generated TCR beta libraries. TCRdb reanalysed the multiplex PCR reads using MiXCR and keeps one entry per CDR3 protein. Of around 320,000 distinct CDR3 sequences in the sample, over 15% were seen once. Time point meaning: newly diagnosed GD, antithyroid drugs for less than 3 months. Preparation of the TCR library used RNA extracted from PBMCs. The data were also submitted as part of a second study, on T cells in Graves' hyperthyroidism and ophthalmopathy.

The sequencing used peripheral blood mononuclear cells (PBMCs), collected at new diagnosis, from a patient treated with antithyroid drugs. Receptors were obtained from a man aged 40-49 years with Graves disease.

V gene TRBV4-1 combines with J gene TRBJ2-5; 9 bases match TRBD2. V trimming: 1 base; J trimming: 5 bases; junction bases outside the gene matches: 8. The germline gives CDR1 MGHRA, CDR2 YSYEKL. The CDR3 has 16 residues. CDR3 amino acids: CASSQGSGGSRETQYF. CDR3 nucleotides: TGCGCCAGCAGCCAAGGAAGCGGGGGGTCCCGGGAGACCCAGTACTTC.

This clonotype was seen at least ten times. The chain combines TRBV3-1 with TRBJ1-6; a possible D gene is TRBD1 (5 bases). CDR3 length: 16 residues. Trimming shortened V by 5 bases and J by 9 bases, and 20 bases separated the two germline ends. Per germline, CDR1 LGHDT and CDR2 YNNKEL (reference sequence). The CDR3 is CASSAYWAVGGSPLHF. The CDR3 nucleotides are TGTGCCAGCAGCGCTTATTGGGCGGTGGGGGGTTCACCCCTCCACTTT. Based on the CDR3 plus reference TRBV3-1 and TRBJ1-6, the full variable domain is DTAVSQTPKYLVTQMGNDKSIKCEQNLGHDTMYWYKQDSKKFLKIMFSYNNKELIINETVPNRFSPKSPDKAHLNLHINSLELGDSAVYFCASSAYWAVGGSPLHFGNGTRLTVT.

With respect to this clonotype: This may be a read error, as it is one base from a much larger clone. J is TRBJ2-7 and V is TRBV20-1; possibly TRBD2 for D (5 bases). Germline CDR1 and CDR2: DFQATT and SNEGSKA (reference sequence). The CDR3 sequence is 14 residues long. V shed 7 bases and J shed 3 bases, with 19 bases lying between them. Here the CDR3 DNA reads TGCAGTGGCGGAGGTGGAGCAGGTTTCTACGAGCAGTACTTC. Its protein is CSGGGGAGFYEQYF.

The genes are TRBV5-5 and TRBJ2-2; possibly TRBD1 or TRBD2 for D (5 bases each). From germline, CDR1 is SGHKS and CDR2 YYEKEE (reference sequence). V was shortened by 3 bases and J by 0 bases, with 12 bases between the two germline ends. The length of the CDR3 is 16 residues. CDR3: CASSSGAIANTGELFF. The CDR3 DNA reads as TGTGCCAGCAGCTCCGGGGCAATCGCGAACACCGGGGAGCTGTTTTTT.

This clonotype was seen ten or more times. The chain links TRBV5-1 to TRBJ2-1; D is undetermined. The DNA end lines up better with TRBJ2-5; the J call may be wrong. Looked up from germline, CDR1 is SGHRS and CDR2 is YFSETQ. The CDR3 runs 15 residues. The CDR3 nucleotides read TGCGCCAGCAGCTTGTCGACAACCGGTCGAGAGACCCAGTACTTC. This encodes CASSLSTTGRETQYF.

This clonotype came up many times. CDR3: CSARDLRLAGVRVEYF. CDR3 in DNA: TGCAGTGCTAGAGACCTTAGACTAGCGGGGGTTAGAGTGGAGTACTTC. The chain recombines TRBV20-1 with TRBJ2-7; 12 positions agree with TRBD2. The trim removed 0 bases at V and 11 bases at J, leaving 14 bases unmatched. The CDR3 covers 16 residues. The V gene's germline CDR1 is DFQATT and CDR2 SNEGSKA (reference sequence).

This clonotype was observed at least ten times. The chain recombines TRBV5-1 with TRBJ2-3, with a tentative D call TRBD2 (5 bases). The germline gives CDR1 SGHRS, CDR2 YFSETQ. This CDR3 region has 15 residues. Trimming cost V 0 bases and J 0 bases, with 8 bases left between them. CDR3 DNA sequence: TGCGCCAGCAGCTTGGCACGGACTAGCACAGATACGCAGTATTTT. It translates to CASSLARTSTDTQYF.

This clonotype came up a few times. This chain uses TRBV20-1 with TRBJ2-5; maybe TRBD2 (6 bases). V lost 4 bases and J 1 base, leaving 16 bases between the germline ends. Per germline, CDR1 DFQATT and CDR2 SNEGSKA (reference sequence). The CDR3 is 15 residues long. CDR3 DNA: TGCAGTGCTACAAAGGAGGGTCCGATCCAAGAGACCCAGTACTTC. Protein sequence: CSATKEGPIQETQYF.

This clonotype was detected ten times or more. The gene calls are TRBV18 and TRBJ1-1; D unclear. V lost 3 bases and J 11 bases, leaving 13 bases between the germline ends. This CDR3 has 12 amino acids. Germline V gene sequence: CDR1 KGHSH, CDR2 LQKENI. In DNA form, the CDR3 reads TGTGCCAGCTCACCTCTAACGGGAGCTGCTTTCTTT. Its protein is CASSPLTGAAFF.

This clonotype was found a few times. The chain couples TRBV15 to TRBJ1-3, with D unclear. The CDR3 spans 14 residues. Per the germline V gene, CDR1 is LNHNV and CDR2 is YYDKDF (reference sequence). Trimming took off 0 bases at V and 3 bases at J, with 6 bases between the two ends. The DNA for the CDR3 is TGTGCCACCAGCAGAGATAGAAGTGGAAACACCATATATTTT. Its translation: CATSRDRSGNTIYF.

This clonotype has a handful of counts. The chain links TRBV4-2 to TRBJ1-6; D is ambiguous. V lost 0 bases and J 3 bases, leaving 24 bases between the germline ends. Germline CDR1 and CDR2: LGHNA and YNFKEQ. The CDR3 loop spans 21 amino acids. CDR3 nucleotide sequence: TGTGCCAGCAGCCAAGACTTTGAAGGGAGTCGGGCCCGCGGCTATAATTCACCCCTCCACTTT. It is translated as CASSQDFEGSRARGYNSPLHF.

This clonotype was detected many times. This sequence joins TRBV4-1 and TRBJ2-7; D is unclear. The V gene lost 1 base and the J gene lost 2 bases, with 12 bases spanning the gap. The germline V gene has CDR1 MGHRA and CDR2 YSYEKL. This CDR3 is 15 amino acids long. CDR3 residues: CASSQAETGPYEQYF. The CDR3 DNA follows: TGCGCCAGCAGCCAAGCGGAGACTGGTCCCTACGAGCAGTACTTC.

This clonotype was found many times. The chain recombines TRBV7-9 with TRBJ2-3; possibly TRBD1 for D (5 bases). Deletions cut 5 bases from V and 1 base from J, with 19 bases between. The V gene's germline CDR1 is SEHNR and CDR2 FQNEAQ (reference sequence). The CDR3 sequence is 17 residues long. Here the CDR3 reads CASSASTDTLGTDTQYF. CDR3 coding DNA: TGTGCCAGCAGCGCCTCGACAGATACGCTGGGCACAGATACGCAGTATTTT.

This clonotype was picked up many times. V and J are TRBV12-3 or TRBV12-4 and TRBJ1-1; a weak D match, TRBD1 (5 bases). There are 15 residues in the CDR3. Trimming shortened V by 4 bases and J by 5 bases, and 17 bases separated the two germline ends. In DNA, the CDR3 is TGTGCCAGCAGTTCCCCGGGACGGGGCCGTACTGAAGCTTTCTTT. Translating it yields CASSSPGRGRTEAFF.

A note on this clonotype: A far larger clone is a single base away, which makes a read error likely. DNA for the CDR3: TGTGCCAGCAGCCCAGGACTAGCGGGGGGGCTGGGTGAGCAGTACTTC. As protein: CASSPGLAGGLGEQYF. The chain is built from TRBV28 and TRBJ2-5; 15 bases fit TRBD2. Germline values: CDR1 MDHEN, CDR2 SYDVKM. This CDR3 has 16 amino acids. The trim removed 6 bases at V and 11 bases at J, leaving 13 bases unmatched.

This clonotype was recorded many times. The chain uses TRBV6-1 and TRBJ2-1, with 9 bases aligning to TRBD1. The trim removed 6 bases at V and 5 bases at J, leaving 5 bases unmatched. Germline V gives CDR1 MNHNS, CDR2 SASEGT. The CDR3 totals 14 residues. CDR3 sequence (DNA): TGTGCCAGCAGCAGGACAGGGGCCAACAATGAGCAGTTCTTC. Residues: CASSRTGANNEQFF.

This clonotype was found many times. This chain connects TRBV6-7 to TRBJ1-5, with D maybe TRBD1 (5 bases). TRBV6-7 is classed as an ORF, of uncertain function. With 0 bases removed from V and 4 bases from J, the gap between germline ends came to 10 bases. The CDR3 consists of 15 residues. CDR3 sequence reads: CASSYSRDVNQPQHF. In DNA form, the CDR3 reads TGTGCCAGCAGTTACTCCCGGGACGTTAATCAGCCCCAGCATTTT.